A selection of T cell receptor beta chains follows, all from one sample in a study of blood T cell repertoires in COVID-19. The assay was immunoSEQ multiplex PCR, and TCRdb's table has in-frame clones only and misses some. The repertoire holds 120,000 to 150,000 clones, with roughly 88% as singletons. Sequencing was carried out using peripheral blood. All receptors come from a woman aged 60-75 years with COVID-19, enrolled during active disease. Each CDR3 is given with its conserved first and last residue. D genes are given only for firm matches. Not all rows give a size; the values are once, few, many and, for expanded clones, a class.

cdr3_aa,cdr3_nt,clone_size,j_call,d_call,v_call
CASRTQPGLAVKDTQYF,TGTGCCAGCCGCACCCAACCGGGACTAGCGGTCAAAGATACGCAGTATTTT,-,TRBJ2-3,TRBD2,TRBV7-8
CAISESGTQNQPQHF,TGTGCCATCAGTGAGTCCGGGACTCAAAATCAGCCCCAGCATTTT,-,TRBJ1-5,-,TRBV10-3
CASSGEQGANTEAFF,TGTGCCAGCAGTGGGGAACAGGGGGCGAACACTGAAGCTTTCTTT,few,TRBJ1-1,TRBD1,TRBV2
CASSQEAISNTGELFF,TGCGCCAGCAGCCAAGAAGCTATCTCGAACACCGGGGAGCTGTTTTTT,-,TRBJ2-2,-,TRBV4-3
CASSQNLGTSGDFEQYF,TGTGCCAGCAGCCAAAACCTTGGGACTAGCGGGGATTTCGAGCAGTACTTC,-,TRBJ2-7,TRBD2,TRBV3-1/TRBV3-2
CATSRDREPYNEQFF,TGTGCCACCAGCAGGGACAGGGAGCCCTACAATGAGCAGTTCTTC,-,TRBJ2-1,TRBD1,TRBV15
CASRFQGTGSNQPQHF,TGTGCAAGTCGCTTTCAAGGAACGGGGAGCAATCAGCCCCAGCATTTT,-,TRBJ1-5,-,TRBV12-2
CASSDRGGPNNEQFF,TGTGCCAGCAGTGACAGGGGGGGGCCGAACAATGAGCAGTTCTTC,-,TRBJ2-1,TRBD1,TRBV7-2
CASSFGQTGGKNIQYF,TGTGCCAGCAGCTTCGGACAGACTGGGGGCAAAAACATTCAGTACTTC,-,TRBJ2-4,-,TRBV7-9
CASSHEDSNSPLHF,TGCGCCAGCAGCCATGAAGACAGCAATTCACCCCTCCACTTT,few,TRBJ1-6,-,TRBV4-1
CASSRPGMGETQYF,TGTGCCAGTAGTAGACCCGGGATGGGAGAGACCCAGTACTTC,-,TRBJ2-5,-,TRBV19
CASSPGGGLSGNTIYF,TGTGCCAGCAGTCCGGGAGGGGGCTTATCTGGAAACACCATATATTTT,-,TRBJ1-3,TRBD1,TRBV9
CASSPGLAQETQYF,TGCGCCAGCAGCCCGGGACTAGCCCAAGAGACCCAGTACTTC,once,TRBJ2-5,TRBD2,TRBV4-1
CASSLSSGALSETQYF,TGTGCCAGCAGCTTGAGTAGCGGGGCCCTCTCGGAGACCCAGTACTTC,-,TRBJ2-5,TRBD2,TRBV5-4
CASSAGGEDQPQHF,TGTGCCAGTAGTGCCGGGGGGGAGGATCAGCCCCAGCATTTT,few,TRBJ1-5,-,TRBV19
CASTPREGSTDTQYF,TGTGCCAGTACCCCGAGGGAGGGTAGCACAGATACGCAGTATTTT,-,TRBJ2-3,TRBD2,TRBV19
CASSRLGQLDYGYTF,TGCGCCAGCAGCCGACTGGGACAGTTGGACTATGGCTACACCTTC,few,TRBJ1-2,TRBD1,TRBV4-1
CASSSERGTGNQPQHF,TGTGCCAGCTCCTCAGAAAGGGGGACAGGGAATCAGCCCCAGCATTTT,-,TRBJ1-5,TRBD1,TRBV19
CASRVTGEDEQYF,TGTGCCAGCAGGGTGACAGGGGAGGACGAGCAGTACTTC,-,TRBJ2-7,TRBD1,TRBV7-9
CASSYGTAGTEAFF,TGTGCCAGCAGTTACGGGACAGCTGGCACTGAAGCTTTCTTT,-,TRBJ1-1,TRBD1,TRBV6-5
CASSWTGGVGTGELFF,TGCGCCAGCAGCTGGACAGGGGGCGTGGGAACCGGGGAGCTGTTTTTT,-,TRBJ2-2,TRBD1,TRBV5-1
CASSQDRRGGTEAFF,TGCGCCAGCAGCCAAGATAGGAGGGGAGGCACTGAAGCTTTCTTT,-,TRBJ1-1,-,TRBV4-3
CASSRTGTLISF,TGTGCCAGCAGTAGGACAGGGACTCTTATTTCCTTC,-,TRBJ1-2,TRBD1,TRBV12-3/TRBV12-4
CASSLRTGNQPQHF,TGTGCCAGCTCACTTCGGACAGGGAATCAGCCCCAGCATTTT,-,TRBJ1-5,TRBD1,TRBV18
CASSLDRGRYSPLHF,TGTGCCAGTAGTCTGGACAGGGGGCGGTATTCACCCCTCCACTTT,-,TRBJ1-6,TRBD1,TRBV19
CASRGLASGGGDTQYF,TGTGCCAGCAGGGGATTGGCTAGCGGGGGGGGTGATACGCAGTATTTT,-,TRBJ2-3,TRBD2,TRBV2
CASSRRDSYTEAFF,TGTGCCAGCAGCCGGCGGGACAGCTACACTGAAGCTTTCTTT,-,TRBJ1-1,TRBD1,TRBV3-1/TRBV3-2
CASSSSGGPYNEQFF,TGTGCCAGCAGCTCAAGCGGGGGGCCCTACAATGAGCAGTTCTTC,-,TRBJ2-1,TRBD2,TRBV7-3
CASHPQGHSYGNTIYF,TGTGCCAGCCACCCCCAGGGCCACAGCTATGGAAACACCATATATTTT,-,TRBJ1-3,-,TRBV5-4
CASSRGPLGQGPAYEQYF,TGCGCCAGCAGCCGGGGACCATTGGGACAGGGGCCAGCCTACGAGCAGTACTTC,-,TRBJ2-7,TRBD1,TRBV4-3
CASSGTSGGYSYNEQFF,TGCGCCAGCAGCGGGACTAGCGGGGGATACTCCTACAATGAGCAGTTCTTC,-,TRBJ2-1,TRBD2,TRBV5-1
CASRLTGTNEKLFF,TGTGCCAGCAGGTTGACAGGCACTAATGAAAAACTGTTTTTT,-,TRBJ1-4,-,TRBV2
CASILLTGYTETQYF,TGTGCCAGCATCCTCCTGACAGGGTATACGGAGACCCAGTACTTC,-,TRBJ2-5,TRBD1,TRBV2
CASSHGRGLAGRAGTDTQYF,TGTGCCAGCAGCCACGGCAGGGGACTAGCGGGGCGGGCGGGCACAGATACGCAGTATTTT,-,TRBJ2-3,TRBD2,TRBV3-1/TRBV3-2
CASSPGQGQVGGYTF,TGTGCCAGCAGCCCGGGACAGGGGCAGGTTGGTGGCTACACCTTC,-,TRBJ1-2,TRBD1,TRBV7-8
CASSLPGLAGNSGANVLTF,TGTGCCAGCAGCCTTCCCGGTCTAGCGGGGAACTCTGGGGCCAACGTCCTGACTTTC,-,TRBJ2-6,TRBD2,TRBV7-9
CASSERSGGTYNSPLHF,TGTGCCAGCAGTGAAAGGTCAGGGGGCACCTATAATTCACCCCTCCACTTT,-,TRBJ1-6,TRBD1,TRBV2
CASSLDSTYEQYF,TGTGCCAGCAGCCTGGACAGTACCTACGAGCAGTACTTC,-,TRBJ2-7,-,TRBV5-6
CASHPPGHKRDTQYF,TGTGCCAGTCACCCACCGGGACACAAACGAGATACGCAGTATTTT,-,TRBJ2-3,-,TRBV5-4
CASSQDSGNTEAFF,TGTGCCAGCAGCCAAGATTCAGGGAACACTGAAGCTTTCTTT,-,TRBJ1-1,-,TRBV4-2
CASSVAGGNEQFF,TGTGCCAGCAGCGTAGCTGGAGGAAATGAGCAGTTCTTC,-,TRBJ2-1,-,TRBV9
CSVVSQGSYNEQFF,TGCAGCGTTGTGAGCCAGGGTTCCTACAATGAGCAGTTCTTC,-,TRBJ2-1,-,TRBV29-1
CASSQEGTGGSYNEQFF,TGCGCCAGCAGCCAAGAGGGGACAGGGGGCTCCTACAATGAGCAGTTCTTC,-,TRBJ2-1,TRBD1,TRBV4-1
CASSPRVGGYYGYTF,TGTGCCAGCAGCCCACGGGTGGGAGGGTATTATGGCTACACCTTC,-,TRBJ1-2,-,TRBV9
CAISRGQGNTEAFF,TGTGCCATCAGTCGCGGACAGGGGAACACTGAAGCTTTCTTT,-,TRBJ1-1,TRBD1,TRBV10-3
CASSQGRGAFF,TGTGCCAGCAGCCAAGGGAGGGGAGCTTTCTTT,-,TRBJ1-1,-,TRBV3-1/TRBV3-2
CASSVDTGGASNSPLHF,TGTGCCAGCAGCGTAGATACAGGTGGAGCCTCAAATTCACCCCTCCACTTT,-,TRBJ1-6,-,TRBV9
CAISEGLAAQETQYF,TGTGCCATCAGTGAGGGACTAGCGGCTCAAGAGACCCAGTACTTC,-,TRBJ2-5,TRBD2,TRBV10-3
CASSLTRTQYF,TGCGCCAGCAGCTTGACGAGGACCCAGTACTTC,once,TRBJ2-5,-,TRBV5-1
CASSQDMAGMQETQYF,TGCGCCAGCAGCCAAGATATGGCGGGGATGCAAGAGACCCAGTACTTC,few,TRBJ2-5,-,TRBV4-3